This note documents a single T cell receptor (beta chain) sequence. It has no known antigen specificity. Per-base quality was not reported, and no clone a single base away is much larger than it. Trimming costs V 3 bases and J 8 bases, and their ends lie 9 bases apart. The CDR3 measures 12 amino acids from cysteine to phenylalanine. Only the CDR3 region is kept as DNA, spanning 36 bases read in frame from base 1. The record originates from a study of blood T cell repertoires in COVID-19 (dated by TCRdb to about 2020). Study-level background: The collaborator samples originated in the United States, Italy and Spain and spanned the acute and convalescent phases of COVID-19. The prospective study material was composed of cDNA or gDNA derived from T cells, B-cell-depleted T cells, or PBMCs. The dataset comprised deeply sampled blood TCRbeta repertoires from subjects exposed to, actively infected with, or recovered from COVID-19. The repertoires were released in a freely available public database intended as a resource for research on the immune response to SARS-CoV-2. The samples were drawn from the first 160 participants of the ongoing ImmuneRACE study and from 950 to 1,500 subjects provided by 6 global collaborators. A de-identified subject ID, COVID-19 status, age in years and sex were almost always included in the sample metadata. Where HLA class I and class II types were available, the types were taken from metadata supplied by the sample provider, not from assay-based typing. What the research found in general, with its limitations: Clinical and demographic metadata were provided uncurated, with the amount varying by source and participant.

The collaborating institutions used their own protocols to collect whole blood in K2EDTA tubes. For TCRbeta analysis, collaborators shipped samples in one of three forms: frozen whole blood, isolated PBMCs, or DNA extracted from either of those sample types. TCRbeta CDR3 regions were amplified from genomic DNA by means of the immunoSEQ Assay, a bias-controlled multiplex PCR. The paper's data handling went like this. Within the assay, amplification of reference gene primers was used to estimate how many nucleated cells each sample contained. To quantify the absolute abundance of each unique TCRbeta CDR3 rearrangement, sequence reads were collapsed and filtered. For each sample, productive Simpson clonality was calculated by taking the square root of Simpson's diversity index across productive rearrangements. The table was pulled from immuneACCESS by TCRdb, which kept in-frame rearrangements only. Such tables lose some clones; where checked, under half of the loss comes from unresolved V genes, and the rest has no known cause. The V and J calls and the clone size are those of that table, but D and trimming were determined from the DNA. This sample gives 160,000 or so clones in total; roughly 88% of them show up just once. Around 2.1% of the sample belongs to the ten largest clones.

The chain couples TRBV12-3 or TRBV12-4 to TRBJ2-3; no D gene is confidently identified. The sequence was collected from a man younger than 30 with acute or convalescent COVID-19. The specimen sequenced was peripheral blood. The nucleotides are TGTGCCAGCAGTTTCAGGCTCCCTACGCAGTATTTT. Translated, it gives CASSFRLPTQYF.